One sample yielded the 25 T cell receptor beta chains listed below, sequenced in a study of blood T cells in healthy people across ages. The use of a sample-barcoded 5' primer and a J-beta primer mix characterized a second PCR of 7 to 11 cycles. MiXCR, applied by TCRdb to the 5' RACE reads, yields one record per CDR3 protein. Found here are 1.5 million to 2 million distinct CDR3 sequences, 49% of them singletons; the top ten hold over 2%. The sample consisted of blood. The receptors shown here come from a woman between 40 and 50 years old in good health.

This clonotype was seen a handful of times. The rearrangement joins TRBV29-1 to TRBJ2-1, with a possible D match to TRBD2 (5 bases). This CDR3 comprises 16 residues. Germline CDR1 is SQVTM and CDR2 is ANQGSEA. Trimming took 2 bases from V and 9 from J, leaving 23 bases between them. Here the CDR3 DNA reads TGCAGCGTTGAATTAGTGTCAAGCGCGGGTCGCGGTGAGCAGTTCTTC. This gives the protein CSVELVSSAGRGEQFF.

The chain couples TRBV6-2 or TRBV6-3 to TRBJ2-1, with TRBD2 matching over 9 bases. Germline assignment: CDR1 MNHEY and CDR2 SVGEGT. The CDR3 extends over 18 amino acids. V trimming: 3 bases; J trimming: 5 bases; junction bases outside the gene matches: 14. The CDR3 DNA reads TGTGCCAGCAGTTATGCCGAGTTGGTAGCGGGGGTGCACAATGAGCAGTTCTTC. Encoded protein: CASSYAELVAGVHNEQFF.

The CDR3 reads CSVARNAVGNEQFF. DNA of the CDR3: TGCAGCGTTGCTCGGAACGCCGTGGGGAATGAGCAGTTCTTC. The chain links TRBV29-1 to TRBJ2-1; no firm D call. This CDR3 is 14 amino acids long. V lost 4 bases, J lost 7 bases, and 17 bases lay in between. Germline loops: CDR1 SQVTM, CDR2 ANQGSEA.

This clonotype was observed a few times. The rearrangement joins TRBV20-1 to TRBJ2-6; 7 positions match TRBD2. CDR1 is DFQATT and CDR2 is SNEGSKA in the germline V gene (reference sequence). The ends lost 6 bases at V and 4 bases at J; junction bases unmatched: 6. CDR3 length: 14 residues. The CDR3 nucleotides read TGCAGTGCCCTGACTAGCTACGGGGCCAACGTCCTGACTTTC. The encoded protein is CSALTSYGANVLTF.

The CDR3 is CASSQDDAGREKLFF. The CDR3 region has the DNA TGCGCCAGCAGCCAAGACGACGCAGGGCGGGAAAAACTGTTTTTT. The rearrangement links TRBV4-1 to TRBJ1-4, with D perhaps matching TRBD1 (5 bases). Trimming removed 0 bases at V and 8 bases at J, with 13 bases between. CDR1 and CDR2 from the germline V gene are MGHRA and YSYEKL. There are 15 residues in the CDR3.

The J gene is TRBJ2-5, the V gene TRBV20-1, with TRBD1 identical over 8 bases. With V trimmed by 4 bases and J by 4 bases, 5 bases remained unmatched. CDR3 size: 13 residues. Germline loops: CDR1 DFQATT, CDR2 SNEGSKA (reference sequence). As DNA, the CDR3 is TGCAGTGCTACAAGACAGGGGCGAGAGACCCAGTACTTC. This sequence encodes CSATRQGRETQYF.

This chain uses TRBV6-1 with TRBJ2-6, with 10 positions matching TRBD1. J gave up 0 bases and V 6 bases, and 11 bases lay outside the gene matches. There are 19 residues in the CDR3. Germline V gene lookup returns CDR1 MNHNS and CDR2 SASEGT. The CDR3 sequence: CASRRRGTGDGSGANVLTF. In nucleotides, the CDR3 is TGTGCCAGCAGACGACGGGGGACAGGGGATGGCTCTGGGGCCAACGTCCTGACTTTC.

J is TRBJ1-2 and V is TRBV7-8; unclear D gene. From germline, CDR1 is SGHVS and CDR2 FQNEAQ. This CDR3 region has 15 residues. Trimming cost V 5 bases and J 5 bases, with 18 bases left between them. The CDR3 spells CASSQTSLDIYGYTF. CDR3 bases: TGTGCCAGCAGCCAAACTTCGCTAGACATTTATGGCTACACCTTC.

This clonotype was detected a few times. The V call is TRBV6-6, the J call TRBJ2-7, with TRBD1 matching 10 bases. CDR3 length: 16 amino acids. CDR1 is MNHNY, CDR2 SVGAGI, per germline (reference sequence). Trimming removed 4 bases from V and 0 bases from J; junction bases left unmatched: 6. CDR3 coding DNA: TGTGCCAGCAGTTCACCGGGACAGGGGTTCTCCTACGAGCAGTACTTC. Translated: CASSSPGQGFSYEQYF.

The V gene is TRBV9, the J gene TRBJ2-2, with a possible D match to TRBD2 (5 bases). V shed 2 bases and J shed 6 bases, with 11 bases lying between them. The germline gives CDR1 SGDLS, CDR2 YYNGEE. The CDR3 spans 14 residues. The CDR3 region has the DNA TGTGCCAGCAGCGTGAGGGCTTCCGCCGGGGAGCTGTTTTTT. It yields the protein CASSVRASAGELFF.

The chain couples TRBV4-1 to TRBJ2-3, with 7 nucleotides matching TRBD2. The CDR3 spans 16 residues. Germline CDR1 and CDR2: MGHRA and YSYEKL. Germline trimming cut 0 bases from V and 2 bases from J; bases unmatched to any gene: 5. This CDR3 is CASSQEGLFNTDTQYF. The CDR3 DNA follows: TGCGCCAGCAGCCAAGAGGGACTATTCAACACAGATACGCAGTATTTT.

This chain joins TRBV20-1 and TRBJ2-5; 7 positions match TRBD1. Matching the DNA end better, TRBJ2-1 makes the J call doubtful. This CDR3 is built from 15 residues. CDR1 is DFQATT and CDR2 is SNEGSKA in the germline V gene (reference sequence). CDR3 coding DNA: TGCAGTGCTAGAGATCCCGGGACAGTGAGTTGGACCCAGTTCTTC. The encoded protein is CSARDPGTVSWTQFF.

The chain recombines TRBV2 with TRBJ1-1; the match to TRBD1 covers 8 bases. Trimming took 8 bases from V and 6 from J; bases not matched to a gene: 8. Per germline, CDR1 SNHLY and CDR2 FYNNEI. The CDR3 consists of 13 residues. CDR3 coding DNA: TGTGCCAGCGCAGGGGGCTCGGCGCCTGAAGCTTTCTTT. Encoded protein: CASAGGSAPEAFF.

About this clonotype itself: Since a much larger clone is just one base distant, this may be a read error. The V call is TRBV2, the J call TRBJ2-5; the D is unclear. The CDR3 totals 10 residues. Trimming removed 7 bases at V and 5 bases at J, with 5 bases between. CDR1 and CDR2 from the germline V gene are SNHLY and FYNNEI. The CDR3 coding sequence is TGTGCCAGCAAGGATGAGACCCAGTACTTC. Encoded protein: CASKDETQYF.

V usage is TRBV20-1 and J usage is TRBJ2-7, with D possibly matching TRBD2 (7 bases). V shed 0 bases and J shed 10 bases, with 19 bases lying between them. CDR1 is DFQATT and CDR2 is SNEGSKA in the germline V gene (reference sequence). The CDR3 runs to 14 residues. The CDR3 DNA sequence: TGCAGTGCTAGAGATTTCGAACGGCCGGGGGGCCAGTACTTC. It translates to CSARDFERPGGQYF.

The rearrangement uses TRBV7-8 and TRBJ1-2, with a weak D call TRBD1 (5 bases). V was pared by 1 base and J by 3 bases, with 9 bases between. Germline V gives CDR1 SGHVS, CDR2 FQNEAQ. This CDR3 is built from 14 residues. The CDR3: CASSLVGRDYGYTF. Written as DNA, the CDR3 is TGTGCCAGCAGCTTAGTGGGGCGAGACTATGGCTACACCTTC.

A few counts support this clonotype. The J gene is TRBJ2-7, the V gene TRBV5-1, with D possibly being TRBD1 (6 bases). V was clipped by 0 bases and J by 5 bases, with 18 bases between them. Germline V CDR1 and CDR2: SGHRS, YFSETQ. The CDR3 extends over 16 amino acids. The CDR3 bases are TGCGCCAGCAGCTTGGGGGGGCGCAACACTGTCCACGAGCAGTACTTC. It is translated as CASSLGGRNTVHEQYF. Looking up the rest from reference TRBV5-1 and TRBJ2-7 gives the full variable domain: KAGVTQTPRYLIKTRGQQVTLSCSPISGHRSVSWYQQTPGQGLQFLFEYFSETQRNKGNFPGRFSGRQFSNSRSEMNVSTLELGDSALYLCASSLGGRNTVHEQYFGPGTRLTVT.

The V and J genes are TRBV12-3 or TRBV12-4 and TRBJ1-6; a weak D match, TRBD1 (6 bases). The CDR3 covers 14 residues. V lost 5 bases to trimming and J lost 7 bases, with 12 bases between them. In DNA, the CDR3 is TGTGCCAGCAGTCTCACAGGGTTCAATTCACCCCTCCACTTT. It codes for CASSLTGFNSPLHF.

CDR3 DNA sequence: TGTGCCAGCGACTCGGGGGATTTCACAGATACGCAGTATTTT. Protein product: CASDSGDFTDTQYF. The rearrangement joins TRBV9 to TRBJ2-3; possibly TRBD2 for D (6 bases). There are 14 residues in the CDR3. Trimming left V 7 bases short and J 2 bases short, with 14 bases between. CDR1 SGDLS and CDR2 YYNGEE come from the germline V gene.

V and J are TRBV7-2 and TRBJ2-7; D may be TRBD2 (5 bases). Germline V gene data show CDR1 as SGHTA and CDR2 as FQGNSA. CDR3 size: 17 residues. V was shortened by 2 bases and J by 3 bases, with 20 bases between the two germline ends. This chain's CDR3 is CASSLSGGFGLGYEQYF. The DNA for the CDR3 is TGTGCCAGCAGCTTAAGCGGTGGTTTCGGTTTGGGCTACGAGCAGTACTTC.

This clonotype was seen a few times. This sequence joins TRBV27 and TRBJ2-7; 8 bases are a match to TRBD2. Germline values: CDR1 MNHEY, CDR2 SMNVEV (reference sequence). V shed 2 bases, J shed 1 base, and the junction held 4 bases outside the gene matches. CDR3 size: 15 residues. CDR3 protein: CASSLKGLESYEQYF. The CDR3 nucleotides read TGTGCCAGCAGTTTAAAGGGACTAGAGTCCTACGAGCAGTACTTC.

This chain uses TRBV11-1 with TRBJ2-1; a possible D gene is TRBD1 (5 bases). CDR3 length: 14 residues. V lost 7 bases and J 6 bases, leaving 16 bases between the germline ends. Germline loops: CDR1 SGHAT, CDR2 FQDESV (reference sequence). CDR3 DNA sequence: TGTGCCAGCATCTCTGGACACGAAGGCAATGAGCAGTTCTTC. It is translated as CASISGHEGNEQFF.

A few counts support this clonotype. This chain uses TRBV4-2 with TRBJ2-1, with a weak D call TRBD1 (6 bases). There are 17 residues in the CDR3. The germline gives CDR1 LGHNA, CDR2 YNFKEQ. V lost 1 base to trimming and J lost 13 bases, with 26 bases between them. CDR3 DNA sequence: TGTGCCAGCAGCCAAGCAAGTAACAGGGTGGTTCCAGAGACCCAGTTCTTC. The encoded protein is CASSQASNRVVPETQFF.

This clonotype has just a few counts. The chain uses TRBV7-2 and TRBJ1-2; D is perhaps TRBD1 (6 bases). Looked up from germline, CDR1 is SGHTA and CDR2 is FQGNSA. V dropped 5 bases and J dropped 4 bases, with 17 bases sitting between them. The CDR3 is 15 amino acids. The CDR3 protein is CASSEYKTGGYGYTF. CDR3 DNA sequence: TGTGCCAGCAGCGAATACAAGACAGGAGGCTATGGCTACACCTTC. The full variable domain, completed using reference TRBV7-2 and TRBJ1-2, is GAGVSQSPSNKVTEKGKDVELRCDPISGHTALYWYRQSLGQGLEFLIYFQGNSAPDKSGLPSDRFSAERTGGSVSTLTIQRTQQEDSAVYLCASSEYKTGGYGYTFGSGTRLTVV.

CDR3 region: CASSTAGQGYNEQFF. CDR3 DNA: TGTGCCAGCAGCACCGCGGGACAGGGTTACAATGAGCAGTTCTTC. The gene calls are TRBV7-8 and TRBJ2-1; 9 bases map to TRBD1. The germline gives CDR1 SGHVS, CDR2 FQNEAQ. The ends lost 5 bases at V and 4 bases at J; junction bases unmatched: 6. The CDR3 covers 15 residues.